Each of the 21 T cell receptor beta chains below was sequenced from the same sample in a study of yellow fever vaccine responses in identical twins. MiXCR, applied by TCRdb to the RT-PCR reads, yields one record per CDR3 protein. This table has approximately 33,000 distinct CDR3 sequences, 45% to 65% appearing once. Sequences were derived from T cells from blood (PBMCs), unsorted or a sorted subset (not recorded which), sampled before or after yellow fever vaccination (not recorded which). The receptors were sampled from a woman aged 18 to 35 who received the yellow fever vaccine.

The chain carries TRBV5-5 and TRBJ2-7; D is perhaps TRBD1 (5 bases). Germline V gene sequence: CDR1 SGHKS, CDR2 YYEKEE (reference sequence). The ends were cut back, 2 bases at V and 2 bases at J, with 14 bases in the middle. This CDR3 spans 15 amino acids. This CDR3 is CASSLWVSTAYEQYF. The DNA for the CDR3 is TGTGCCAGCAGCTTATGGGTCTCGACAGCCTACGAGCAGTACTTC.

This sequence joins TRBV5-6 and TRBJ2-5; no definite D call. Germline CDR1 and CDR2: SGHDT and YYEEEE. Trimming removed 4 bases at V and 1 base at J, with 11 bases between. The CDR3 is 14 amino acids. The CDR3 loop is CASSPDTRQETQYF. The CDR3 bases are TGTGCCAGCAGCCCCGATACACGCCAAGAGACCCAGTACTTC.

This clonotype was picked up one time. The chain carries TRBV5-1 and TRBJ2-5; no clear D. CDR1 and CDR2 (germline): SGHRS, YFSETQ. The CDR3 has 11 amino acids. Trimming stripped 1 base from V and 4 bases from J, with 2 bases between. CDR3 sequence (DNA): TGCGCCAGCAGCTTGTCAGAGACCCAGTACTTC. It specifies CASSLSETQYF. The whole variable domain, remainder taken from reference TRBV5-1 and TRBJ2-5, is KAGVTQTPRYLIKTRGQQVTLSCSPISGHRSVSWYQQTPGQGLQFLFEYFSETQRNKGNFPGRFSGRQFSNSRSEMNVSTLELGDSALYLCASSLSETQYFGPGTRLLVL.

V usage is TRBV2 and J usage is TRBJ1-2; tentatively, D is TRBD1 (5 bases). The CDR3 is 13 residues long. The germline CDR1 and CDR2 sequences are SNHLY and FYNNEI. The ends were cut back, 8 bases at V and 2 bases at J, with 12 bases in the middle. CDR3 residues: CASSASGNYGYTF. The CDR3 coding sequence is TGTGCCAGCTCTGCGTCAGGGAACTATGGCTACACCTTC.

This clonotype came up once. This chain uses TRBV11-3 with TRBJ2-1; D ambiguous. The ends were cut back, 2 bases at V and 0 bases at J, with 14 bases in the middle. CDR1 and CDR2 from the germline V gene are SGHNT and YENEEA. This CDR3 is built from 17 residues. The CDR3 reads CASSLNKWVSSYNEQFF. In nucleotides, the CDR3 is TGTGCCAGCAGCTTAAATAAGTGGGTGAGCTCCTACAATGAGCAGTTCTTC.

This clonotype appeared a few times. This rearrangement joins TRBV11-2 to TRBJ2-1; unclear D gene. CDR1 and CDR2 (germline): SGHAT, FQNNGV. This CDR3 spans 12 amino acids. V lost 5 bases and J 7 bases, leaving 9 bases between the germline ends. The CDR3 coding sequence is TGTGCCAGCAGCCTGACACCAAATGAGCAGTTCTTC. It is translated as CASSLTPNEQFF.

This sequence joins TRBV27 and TRBJ2-1; no firm D call. CDR1 MNHEY and CDR2 SMNVEV come from the germline V gene (reference sequence). V gave up 0 bases and J gave up 4 bases, with 7 bases separating them. The CDR3 totals 14 residues. The CDR3 spells CASSLSATYNEQFF. CDR3 nucleotide sequence: TGTGCCAGCAGTTTATCCGCGACTTACAATGAGCAGTTCTTC.

The J gene is TRBJ1-1, the V gene TRBV3-1; 9 bases are a match to TRBD1. CDR1 and CDR2 (germline): LGHDT, YNNKEL (reference sequence). This CDR3 has 13 residues. V lost 4 bases and J lost 5; bases outside the gene matches: 2. CDR3 sequence: CASSLGQGTEAFF. The CDR3, as DNA: TGTGCCAGCAGCCTCGGACAGGGGACTGAAGCTTTCTTT.

The sample holds one count of this clonotype. V usage is TRBV11-3 and J usage is TRBJ2-1; D is uncertain. The CDR3 has 13 residues. Germline-derived CDR1 and CDR2 are SGHNT and YENEEA. Trimming removed 5 bases at V and 8 bases at J, with 13 bases between. Here the CDR3 reads CASSRGVFDEQFF. In nucleotides, the CDR3 is TGTGCCAGCAGCCGTGGGGTGTTCGATGAGCAGTTCTTC.

This chain links TRBV14 with TRBJ2-1; 8 nucleotides align to TRBD2. V was pared by 0 bases and J by 8 bases, with 6 bases of the junction left unmatched. CDR1 SGHDN and CDR2 FVKESK come from the germline V gene. The CDR3 has 15 residues. The CDR3 DNA sequence: TGTGCCAGCAGCCAAGATCGCGGGGGGAGAGATGAGCAGTTCTTC. The encoded protein is CASSQDRGGRDEQFF.

This rearrangement joins TRBV7-6 to TRBJ2-1; D might be TRBD2 (5 bases). The CDR3 is 16 amino acids. Trimming shortened V by 4 bases and J by 4 bases, and 17 bases separated the two germline ends. Germline V CDR1 and CDR2: SGHVS, FNYEAQ. The CDR3 spells CASSSPYRDGYNEQFF. CDR3 nucleotides: TGTGCCAGCAGCTCCCCATACCGGGATGGATACAATGAGCAGTTCTTC.

This clonotype was counted a few times. The V call is TRBV4-1, the J call TRBJ2-7; tentatively, D is TRBD2 (6 bases). V dropped 1 base and J dropped 2 bases, with 12 bases sitting between them. The germline CDR1 and CDR2 sequences are MGHRA and YSYEKL. There are 15 residues in the CDR3. The DNA for the CDR3 is TGCGCCAGCAGCCAAGTTGTGGCTAGCGCCTACGAGCAGTACTTC. Amino acid sequence: CASSQVVASAYEQYF.

The chain combines TRBV23-1 with TRBJ2-5, with a possible D match to TRBD1 (6 bases). TRBV23-1 has ORF status, its function being uncertain. CDR3 size: 15 residues. V gave up 8 bases and J gave up 5 bases, with 21 bases separating them. CDR3 bases: TGCGCCAGCCGAAGACAGGCAGTCTGGGGGGAGACCCAGTACTTC. Protein product: CASRRQAVWGETQYF.

The chain recombines TRBV28 with TRBJ1-6; D is unclear. Germline CDR1 is MDHEN and CDR2 is SYDVKM. Trimming removed 3 bases at V and 0 bases at J, with 15 bases between. CDR3 size: 18 residues. Written as DNA, the CDR3 is TGTGCCAGCAGTTTGGGTGCAGGCCCGAGCTCCTATAATTCACCCCTCCACTTT. It yields the protein CASSLGAGPSSYNSPLHF.

This clonotype was seen only a few times. This chain uses TRBV18 with TRBJ2-5, with 8 positions matching TRBD1. Germline CDR1 is KGHSH and CDR2 is LQKENI. This CDR3 region has 15 residues. The junction had 8 bases not matched to a gene; V was cut back by 3 bases and J by 5 bases. The CDR3 bases are TGTGCCAGCTCACCCGTTCAGGGGGCGAGGGAGACCCAGTACTTC. It translates to CASSPVQGARETQYF.

This sequence joins TRBV7-9 and TRBJ1-2; 11 bases agree with TRBD1. The CDR3 length is 14 residues. Germline lookup yields CDR1 SEHNR and CDR2 FQNEAQ (reference sequence). J lost 6 bases, V lost 4 bases, and 4 bases had no gene match. CDR3 sequence reads: CASSSDRGQDGYTF. CDR3 coding DNA: TGTGCCAGCAGCTCGGACAGGGGGCAAGATGGCTACACCTTC.

The chain links TRBV10-1 to TRBJ2-1; no definite D call. This CDR3 region has 13 residues. The V gene lost 2 bases and the J gene lost 8 bases, with 10 bases spanning the gap. The germline gives CDR1 WNHNN, CDR2 SYGVQD (reference sequence). The CDR3 loop reads CASSEGARDEQFF. CDR3 nucleotide sequence: TGCGCCAGCAGTGAGGGAGCAAGGGATGAGCAGTTCTTC.

This clonotype was seen a handful of times. The gene calls are TRBV5-1 and TRBJ2-3, with D unresolved. Trimming pared 0 bases from V and 5 bases from J, leaving 1 base between. The germline V gene has CDR1 SGHRS and CDR2 YFSETQ. The CDR3 spans 11 residues. CDR3 loop: CASSLEDTQYF. In DNA, the CDR3 is TGCGCCAGCAGCTTGGAAGATACGCAGTATTTT.

The chain carries TRBV28 and TRBJ2-1; either TRBD1 or TRBD2 may supply D (5 bases each). This CDR3 contains 15 residues. Trimming removed 5 bases at V and 8 bases at J, with 19 bases between. Germline lookup yields CDR1 MDHEN and CDR2 SYDVKM. CDR3: CASSPRDLAGDEQFF. The CDR3, as DNA: TGTGCCAGCAGTCCCCGGGACCTCGCCGGGGATGAGCAGTTCTTC. The whole variable domain, remainder taken from reference TRBV28 and TRBJ2-1, is DVKVTQSSRYLVKRTGEKVFLECVQDMDHENMFWYRQDPGLGLRLIYFSYDVKMKEKGDIPEGYSVSREKKERFSLILESASTNQTSMYLCASSPRDLAGDEQFFGPGTRLTVL.

The genes are TRBV2 and TRBJ1-5; 9 bases are shared with TRBD1. V gave up 7 bases and J gave up 2 bases; unmatched junction bases: 6. The germline V gene has CDR1 SNHLY and CDR2 FYNNEI. The CDR3 is made up of 15 amino acids. The CDR3 nucleotides are TGTGCCAGCAACAAGGGACAGGGAGGCAATCAGCCCCAGCATTTT. It translates to CASNKGQGGNQPQHF.

The V gene is TRBV10-1, the J gene TRBJ2-1; D is unresolved. Germline values: CDR1 WNHNN, CDR2 SYGVQD (reference sequence). The CDR3 spans 15 residues. The V and J ends lost 3 bases and 0 bases respectively, with 9 bases between them. CDR3 sequence: CASSDKDPSYNEQFF. In DNA form, the CDR3 reads TGCGCCAGCAGTGATAAGGATCCCTCCTACAATGAGCAGTTCTTC.